This T cell receptor (beta chain) was recovered during a study of control samples from healthy donors and cancer patients (dated by TCRdb to 2018 to 2020). Library generation was performed with the immunoSEQ multiplex PCR assay. Drawn from immuneACCESS, this table holds only the in-frame rearrangements with V and J called that TCRdb kept. Clones are partly lost; checked studies trace under half to an unresolved V gene and leave the rest unexplained. The sample records tens of thousands of clones, roughly nine tenths of which are singletons. In total, the top ten clones hold 14% of the sample. About this clone itself: Its binding antigen is unknown. Base quality data are lacking; no much larger clone is found one base away.

CDR3 length: 13 amino acids, cysteine to phenylalanine. Just the 39-base CDR3 DNA is kept, in frame starting at base 1. CDR1 SQVTM and CDR2 ANQGSEA are derived from the germline V gene. Clipping removes 4 bases from V and 4 bases from J, with 4 as the unmatched junction base count. The sample was blood. The sequence derives from a woman between 65 and 79 years old in good health. In this chain, TRBV29-1 is recombined with TRBJ2-4, with TRBD2 matching 7 junction bases. The nucleotide sequence is given as TGCAGCGTTGCGGGGGGAGGAAAAAACATTCAGTACTTC. It specifies CSVAGGGKNIQYF.